These 22 T cell receptor beta chains originate from one sample sequenced in a study of blood T cell repertoires in COVID-19. Libraries were prepared by immunoSEQ multiplex PCR; TCRdb keeps only in-frame clonotypes and omits some of them. The sample records some 200,000 clones, around 81% being singletons. The material sequenced was peripheral blood. Receptors originate from a woman aged 60 to 75 with acute or convalescent COVID-19.

This clone was seen only a few times. The chain recombines TRBV5-1 with TRBJ1-2; D gene ambiguous. From germline, CDR1 is SGHRS and CDR2 YFSETQ. The CDR3 length is 13 residues. The V end was cut by 5 bases, the J end by 8 bases, with 16 bases between. The CDR3 is CASSYSSPGGYTF. The CDR3 coding sequence is TGCGCCAGCAGTTACAGCTCGCCTGGCGGCTACACCTTC.

The gene calls are TRBV5-5 and TRBJ1-6, with unresolved D. Germline-derived CDR1 and CDR2 are SGHKS and YYEKEE (reference sequence). Trimming pared 3 bases from V and 6 bases from J, leaving 10 bases between. The CDR3 has 14 amino acids. The CDR3: CASSSGDANSPLHF. The CDR3 coding sequence is TGTGCCAGCAGCTCCGGGGATGCTAATTCACCCCTCCACTTT.

In this sample, this clone turned up a few times. The chain joins TRBV6-5 to TRBJ1-3, with TRBD1 matching 7 bases. After removal of 6 bases from V and 0 bases from J, the junction contained 5 bases not matched to a gene. This CDR3 is built from 15 residues. The germline gives CDR1 MNHEY, CDR2 SVGAGI. The CDR3 sequence: CASRRDSVSGNTIYF. The CDR3 bases are TGTGCCAGCAGGCGGGACAGCGTCTCTGGAAACACCATATATTTT.

The V and J genes are TRBV6-5 and TRBJ1-1; D gene unclear. The V gene lost 5 bases and the J gene lost 8 bases, with 18 bases spanning the gap. The germline V gene has CDR1 MNHEY and CDR2 SVGAGI. The CDR3 runs 14 residues. Written as DNA, the CDR3 is TGTGCCAGCAGTCCCAAGCGGGGAACTCTCGAAGCTTTCTTT. Protein sequence: CASSPKRGTLEAFF.

This sequence joins TRBV5-6 and TRBJ2-2; D call uncertain. Germline CDR1 reads SGHDT; CDR2 reads YYEEEE. The CDR3 is 13 residues long. The V gene lost 2 bases and the J gene lost 7 bases, with 9 bases spanning the gap. CDR3 protein: CASSFQNYGELFF. DNA for the CDR3: TGTGCCAGCAGCTTCCAGAATTACGGGGAGCTGTTTTTT.

The V gene is TRBV25-1, the J gene TRBJ1-1, with D perhaps TRBD1 (5 bases). The V gene's germline CDR1 is MGHDK and CDR2 SYGVNS. This CDR3 contains 13 residues. Between the trimmed V and J ends, which lost 5 bases and 0 bases, there was a span of 7 bases. DNA of the CDR3: TGTGCCAGCAGTCGACAGATGAACACTGAAGCTTTCTTT. Protein product: CASSRQMNTEAFF.

This clone was detected only once. CDR3 amino acids: CASTLPGLETGELFF. CDR3 coding DNA: TGTGCCAGCACCCTCCCGGGACTAGAGACCGGGGAGCTGTTTTTT. V usage is TRBV7-8 and J usage is TRBJ2-2; the match to TRBD2 covers 8 bases. The CDR3 has 15 amino acids. Trimming took 7 bases from V and 5 from J; bases not matched to a gene: 9. CDR1 and CDR2 (germline): SGHVS, FQNEAQ. The full variable domain, with the rest looked up from reference TRBV7-8 and TRBJ2-2, is GAGVSQSPRYKVAKRGQDVALRCDPISGHVSLFWYQQALGQGPEFLTYFQNEAQLDKSGLPSDRFFAERPEGSVSTLKIQRTQQEDSAVYLCASTLPGLETGELFFGEGSRLTVL.

Concerning this clone: Other DNA sequences in the same sample also yield this CDR3. This chain joins TRBV18 and TRBJ1-2; D unclear. The ends were cut back, 3 bases at V and 2 bases at J, with 7 bases in the middle. The germline V gene encodes CDR1 KGHSH and CDR2 LQKENI. The CDR3 sequence is 13 residues long. The CDR3 here is CASSPGQNYGYTF. The CDR3 bases are TGTGCCAGCTCACCTGGGCAGAACTATGGCTACACCTTC.

This chain joins TRBV2 and TRBJ1-6, with a tentative D call TRBD1 (5 bases). V was cut by 5 bases and J by 8 bases, with 16 bases left in between. Germline lookup yields CDR1 SNHLY and CDR2 FYNNEI. The CDR3 spans 15 residues. The CDR3: CASSYRLGVDSPLHF. In DNA, the CDR3 is TGTGCCAGCAGTTACAGGCTAGGAGTGGATTCACCCCTCCACTTT.

This chain uses TRBV30 with TRBJ2-1; possible D gene TRBD1, 6 bases. Trimming shortened V by 3 bases and J by 8 bases, and 11 bases separated the two germline ends. The germline gives CDR1 GTSNPN, CDR2 SVGIG (reference sequence). The CDR3 is made up of 12 amino acids. CDR3 protein: CAWRNRVDEQFF. CDR3 bases: TGTGCCTGGAGAAACAGGGTCGATGAGCAGTTCTTC.

CDR3 in amino acids: CASRSQGGRKLFF. DNA for the CDR3: TGTGCCAGCAGAAGTCAGGGCGGCAGAAAACTGTTTTTT. This chain connects TRBV13 to TRBJ1-4; a possible D gene is TRBD1 (5 bases). V lost 6 bases and J 10 bases, leaving 15 bases between the germline ends. The germline gives CDR1 PRHDT, CDR2 FYEKMQ (reference sequence). The CDR3 loop spans 13 amino acids.

This clone showed up just a few times. CDR3 amino acids: CAIRGGQLNTEAFF. The CDR3 nucleotides read TGTGCCATCAGGGGGGGACAGTTGAACACTGAAGCTTTCTTT. The chain combines TRBV10-3 with TRBJ1-1; 7 bases agree with TRBD1. CDR3 length equals 14 residues. CDR1 and CDR2 (germline): ENHRY, SYGVKD. Trimming at V came to 6 bases and at J to 0 bases, leaving 4 bases not matched to a gene.

The J gene is TRBJ1-2, the V gene TRBV12-3 or TRBV12-4; D gene ambiguous. V gave up 6 bases and J gave up 4 bases, with 9 bases separating them. The CDR3 is 12 amino acids. The CDR3 reads CASSPLRYGYTF. DNA for the CDR3: TGTGCCAGCAGCCCACTACGCTATGGCTACACCTTC.

This chain uses TRBV18 with TRBJ2-5; 10 nucleotides line up with TRBD2. Per the germline V gene, CDR1 is KGHSH and CDR2 is LQKENI. This CDR3 comprises 18 residues. Unmatched junction bases numbered 12, after V lost 3 bases and J lost 2 bases. The CDR3, as DNA: TGTGCCAGCTCACCGCGGCTAGCGGGGGCCTCAAAACAAGAGACCCAGTACTTC. This codes for CASSPRLAGASKQETQYF.

The V call is TRBV7-2, the J call TRBJ2-3, with D tentatively TRBD2 (5 bases). Germline V CDR1 and CDR2: SGHTA, FQGNSA. The CDR3 is 14 amino acids. V was pared by 9 bases and J by 2 bases, with 15 bases between. CDR3 region: CASSPGVHTDTQYF. The CDR3 bases are TGTGCCAGTAGTCCCGGGGTCCACACAGATACGCAGTATTTT. The full variable domain, in which reference TRBV7-2 and TRBJ2-3 provide the parts outside the CDR3, is GAGVSQSPSNKVTEKGKDVELRCDPISGHTALYWYRQSLGQGLEFLIYFQGNSAPDKSGLPSDRFSAERTGGSVSTLTIQRTQQEDSAVYLCASSPGVHTDTQYFGPGTRLTVL.

The chain has TRBV6-6 and TRBJ2-7; possible D gene TRBD1, 6 bases. Trimming removed 6 bases at V and 0 bases at J, with 12 bases between. Germline V gene data show CDR1 as MNHNY and CDR2 as SVGAGI (reference sequence). This CDR3 is built from 14 residues. The CDR3 DNA reads TGTGCCAGCAGCCCCAGGGGTAGCTCCTACGAGCAGTACTTC. It encodes CASSPRGSSYEQYF.

V and J are TRBV29-1 and TRBJ2-3; the match to TRBD2 covers 12 bases. Germline V gives CDR1 SQVTM, CDR2 ANQGSEA. The CDR3 runs to 20 residues. J gave up 2 bases and V 0 bases, and 15 bases lay outside the gene matches. DNA of the CDR3: TGCAGCGTTGAAGATCCGGCTAGCGGGGGGGCCCTTAGTTACACAGATACGCAGTATTTT. It encodes CSVEDPASGGALSYTDTQYF.

V and J are TRBV15 and TRBJ1-1, with a weak D call TRBD1 (5 bases). This CDR3 comprises 15 residues. V lost 1 base and J 3 bases, leaving 12 bases between the germline ends. The germline CDR1 and CDR2 sequences are LNHNV and YYDKDF (reference sequence). The CDR3 region is CATSRVGLEHTEAFF. The CDR3 region has the DNA TGTGCCACCAGCAGAGTGGGACTCGAGCACACTGAAGCTTTCTTT.

The J gene is TRBJ1-2, the V gene TRBV5-1; TRBD1 aligns across 7 bases. This CDR3 has 12 amino acids. Looked up from germline, CDR1 is SGHRS and CDR2 is YFSETQ. V shed 4 bases and J 4 bases; nucleotides not matched to a gene: 1. In DNA form, the CDR3 reads TGCGCCAGCAGCCGGACAGGCTATGGCTACACCTTC. The encoded protein is CASSRTGYGYTF.

The chain employs TRBV18 and TRBJ1-4; D unresolved. CDR3 length: 13 residues. Germline CDR1 KGHSH, CDR2 LQKENI. Trimming left V 3 bases short and J 11 bases short, with 13 bases between. The CDR3 region is CASSPPDSGKLFF. The CDR3 DNA sequence: TGTGCCAGCTCACCTCCGGATTCCGGGAAACTGTTTTTT.

The rearrangement uses TRBV5-6 and TRBJ1-2; D not certain. V lost 1 base and J 1 base, leaving 11 bases between the germline ends. The germline CDR1 and CDR2 sequences are SGHDT and YYEEEE. The CDR3 runs 15 residues. In DNA, the CDR3 is TGTGCCAGCAGCTTGCAGGCGAACTTTAACTATGGCTACACCTTC. Translated, it gives CASSLQANFNYGYTF.

The J gene is TRBJ1-1, the V gene TRBV5-4; possible D gene TRBD1, 6 bases. The ends were cut back, 4 bases at V and 1 base at J, with 11 bases in the middle. The CDR3 has 14 amino acids. Per the germline V gene, CDR1 is SGHNT and CDR2 is YYREEE (reference sequence). The CDR3 DNA is TGTGCCAGCAGCCCGACAGGAGGGAACACTGAAGCTTTCTTT. Translated: CASSPTGGNTEAFF.